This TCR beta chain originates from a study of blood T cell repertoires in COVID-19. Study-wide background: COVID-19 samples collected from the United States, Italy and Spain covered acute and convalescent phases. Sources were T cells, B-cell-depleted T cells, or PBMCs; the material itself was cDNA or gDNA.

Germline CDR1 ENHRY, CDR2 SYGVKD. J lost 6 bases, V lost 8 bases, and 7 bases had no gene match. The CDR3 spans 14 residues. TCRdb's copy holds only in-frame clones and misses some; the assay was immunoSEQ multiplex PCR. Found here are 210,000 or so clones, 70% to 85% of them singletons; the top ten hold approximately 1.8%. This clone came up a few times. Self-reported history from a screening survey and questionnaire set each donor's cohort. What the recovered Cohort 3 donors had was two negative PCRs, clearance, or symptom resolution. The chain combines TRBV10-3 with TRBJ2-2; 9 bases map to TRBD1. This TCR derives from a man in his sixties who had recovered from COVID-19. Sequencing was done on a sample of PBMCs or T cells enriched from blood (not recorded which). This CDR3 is CAIGDRVGSGELFF. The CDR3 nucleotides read TGTGCCATCGGGGACAGGGTTGGATCCGGGGAGCTGTTTTTT.